Sequencing of this T cell receptor beta chain was carried out in a study of T cell repertoires in cytomegalovirus infection. As for the study in general: Recently identified HLA-C-restricted CMV epitopes and well-studied HLA-B-restricted CMV epitopes were used by the study. Based on public TCR beta signatures, there were indications of CMV infection and of a matching HLA type. Study results and caveats: Pooled public TCR beta family frequency picked out CMV carriers with the relevant HLA. HLA-C-restricted CMV clonotypes gave the most frequent clonotype in two of eight donors.

TCRdb passed the reads through MiXCR, listing each CDR3 protein once. The sample lists fewer than 65,000 distinct CDR3 sequences; around 20% were seen once. The CDR3 length is 16 residues. Per the germline V gene, CDR1 is LNHDA and CDR2 is SQIVND (reference sequence). Trimming shortened V by 7 bases and J by 3 bases, and 18 bases separated the two germline ends. This clonotype was found a few times. Its antigen is still unknown. The starting material was CD8+ T cells from cultured PBMCs, obtained from culture after CMV antigen stimulation. The TCR was taken from a human donor in good health (CMV status not recorded). Some clones in this sample may be carry-over from other donors' samples. V and J are TRBV19 and TRBJ2-2, with D perhaps being TRBD1 or TRBD2 (5 bases each). The chain's CDR3 is CASNDGTRDYTGELFF. Written as DNA, the CDR3 is TGTGCCAGTAACGATGGGACCAGGGATTACACCGGGGAGCTGTTTTTT.